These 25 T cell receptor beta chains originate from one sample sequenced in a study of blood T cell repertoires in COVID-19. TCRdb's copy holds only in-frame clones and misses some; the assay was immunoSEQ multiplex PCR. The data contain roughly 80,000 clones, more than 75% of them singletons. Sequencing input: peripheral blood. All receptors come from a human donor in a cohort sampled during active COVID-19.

The CDR3 loop reads CASGNRGRDGYTF. The CDR3 nucleotides read TGCGCCAGCGGCAACAGGGGGCGGGATGGCTACACCTTC. The rearrangement uses TRBV5-1 and TRBJ1-2; 9 nucleotides match TRBD1. Looked up from germline, CDR1 is SGHRS and CDR2 is YFSETQ. This CDR3 region has 13 residues. V lost 7 bases, J lost 6 bases, and 7 bases stayed unmatched.

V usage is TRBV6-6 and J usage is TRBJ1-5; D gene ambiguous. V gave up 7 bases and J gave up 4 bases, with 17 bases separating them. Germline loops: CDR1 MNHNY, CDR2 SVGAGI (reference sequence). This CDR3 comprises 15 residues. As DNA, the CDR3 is TGTGCCAGCACCGCAGCGGACGGGTTAAATCAGCCCCAGCATTTT. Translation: CASTAADGLNQPQHF.

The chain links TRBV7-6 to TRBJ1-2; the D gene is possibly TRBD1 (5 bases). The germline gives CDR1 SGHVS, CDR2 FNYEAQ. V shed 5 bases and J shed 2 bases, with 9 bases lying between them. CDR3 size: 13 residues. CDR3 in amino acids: CASSIRQNYGYTF. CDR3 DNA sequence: TGTGCCAGCAGCATTAGACAGAACTATGGCTACACCTTC.

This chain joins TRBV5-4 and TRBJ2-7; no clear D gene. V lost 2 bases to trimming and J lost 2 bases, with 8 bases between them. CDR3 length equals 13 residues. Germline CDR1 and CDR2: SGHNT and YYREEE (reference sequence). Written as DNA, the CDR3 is TGTGCCAGCAGCTTCGGCGGTACCTACGAGCAGTACTTC. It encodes CASSFGGTYEQYF.

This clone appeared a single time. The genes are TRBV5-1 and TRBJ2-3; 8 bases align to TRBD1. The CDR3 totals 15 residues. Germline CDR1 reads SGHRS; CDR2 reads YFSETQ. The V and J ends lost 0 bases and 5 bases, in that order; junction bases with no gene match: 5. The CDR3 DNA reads TGCGCCAGCAGCTTGGGTTGGACAGGGAGAGATACGCAGTATTTT. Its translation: CASSLGWTGRDTQYF. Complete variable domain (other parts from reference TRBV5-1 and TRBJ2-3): KAGVTQTPRYLIKTRGQQVTLSCSPISGHRSVSWYQQTPGQGLQFLFEYFSETQRNKGNFPGRFSGRQFSNSRSEMNVSTLELGDSALYLCASSLGWTGRDTQYFGPGTRLTVL.

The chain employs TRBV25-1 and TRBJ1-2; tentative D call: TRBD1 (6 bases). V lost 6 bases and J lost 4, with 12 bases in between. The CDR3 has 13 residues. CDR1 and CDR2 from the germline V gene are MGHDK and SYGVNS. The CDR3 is CASSLGTFYGYTF. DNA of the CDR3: TGTGCCAGCAGCCTAGGGACATTCTATGGCTACACCTTC.

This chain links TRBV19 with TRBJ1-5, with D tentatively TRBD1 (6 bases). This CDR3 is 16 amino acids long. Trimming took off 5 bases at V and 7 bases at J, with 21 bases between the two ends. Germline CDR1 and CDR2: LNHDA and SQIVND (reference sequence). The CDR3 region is CASSPTAGARGQPQHF. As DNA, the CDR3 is TGTGCCAGTAGTCCAACCGCAGGGGCGAGGGGGCAGCCCCAGCATTTT. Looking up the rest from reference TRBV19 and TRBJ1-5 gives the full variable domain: DGGITQSPKYLFRKEGQNVTLSCEQNLNHDAMYWYRQDPGQGLRLIYYSQIVNDFQKGDIAEGYSVSREKKESFPLTVTSAQKNPTAFYLCASSPTAGARGQPQHFGDGTRLSIL.

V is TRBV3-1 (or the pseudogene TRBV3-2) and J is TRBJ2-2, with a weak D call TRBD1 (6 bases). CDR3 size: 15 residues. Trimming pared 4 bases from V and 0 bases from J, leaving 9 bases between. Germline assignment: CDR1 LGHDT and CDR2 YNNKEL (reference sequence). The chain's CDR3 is CASSRGQPNTGELFF. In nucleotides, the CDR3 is TGTGCCAGCAGCCGCGGACAGCCGAACACCGGGGAGCTGTTTTTT.

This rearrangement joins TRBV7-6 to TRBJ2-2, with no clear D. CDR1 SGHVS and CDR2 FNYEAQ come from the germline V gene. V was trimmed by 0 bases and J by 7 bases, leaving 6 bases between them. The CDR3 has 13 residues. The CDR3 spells CASSLARGGELFF. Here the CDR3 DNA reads TGTGCCAGCAGCTTAGCGCGCGGCGGGGAGCTGTTTTTT.

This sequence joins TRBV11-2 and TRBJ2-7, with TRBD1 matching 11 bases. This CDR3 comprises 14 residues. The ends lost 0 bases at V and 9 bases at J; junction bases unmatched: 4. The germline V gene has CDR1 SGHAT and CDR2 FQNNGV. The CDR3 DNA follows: TGTGCCAGCAGCTTAGAGGGACAGGGGGTTGGGCAGTACTTC. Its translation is CASSLEGQGVGQYF.

For the CDR3, the DNA is TGTGCCAGCAGTACAGGCTCTGGAAACACCATATATTTT. This encodes CASSTGSGNTIYF. This sequence joins TRBV2 and TRBJ1-3; perhaps TRBD1 as D (5 bases). This CDR3 has 13 residues. Looked up from germline, CDR1 is SNHLY and CDR2 is FYNNEI. V was trimmed by 5 bases and J by 0 bases, leaving 5 bases between them.

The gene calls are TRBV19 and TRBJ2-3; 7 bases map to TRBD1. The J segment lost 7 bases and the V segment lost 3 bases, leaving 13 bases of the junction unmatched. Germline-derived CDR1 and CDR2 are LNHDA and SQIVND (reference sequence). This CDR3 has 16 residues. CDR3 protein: CASSMVRGGEGYTQYF. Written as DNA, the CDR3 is TGTGCCAGTAGTATGGTTAGAGGGGGCGAAGGATATACGCAGTATTTT.

The CDR3 DNA reads TGTGCCAGCGGGGCCCCAGGGGTAACCGGGGAGCTGTTTTTT. It encodes CASGAPGVTGELFF. The V and J genes are TRBV9 and TRBJ2-2; D possibly corresponds to TRBD1 (6 bases). This CDR3 is 14 amino acids long. Per the germline V gene, CDR1 is SGDLS and CDR2 is YYNGEE. The V end was cut by 7 bases, the J end by 5 bases, with 15 bases between.

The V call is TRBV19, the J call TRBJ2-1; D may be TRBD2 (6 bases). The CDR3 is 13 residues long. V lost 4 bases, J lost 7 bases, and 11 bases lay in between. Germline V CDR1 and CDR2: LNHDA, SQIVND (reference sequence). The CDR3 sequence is CASSTDGGNEQFF. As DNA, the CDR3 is TGTGCCAGTAGTACGGACGGGGGTAATGAGCAGTTCTTC.

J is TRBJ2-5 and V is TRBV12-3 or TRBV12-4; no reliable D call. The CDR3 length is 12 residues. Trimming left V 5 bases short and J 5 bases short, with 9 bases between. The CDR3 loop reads CASSPVSETQYF. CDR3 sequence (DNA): TGTGCCAGCAGTCCGGTTAGCGAGACCCAGTACTTC.

CDR3 residues: CASSLWRGGTEAFF. CDR3 nucleotide sequence: TGTGCCAGCAGCTTGTGGAGGGGTGGCACTGAAGCTTTCTTT. This sequence joins TRBV11-2 and TRBJ1-1, with a possible D match to TRBD1 (5 bases). CDR3 length equals 14 residues. V lost 3 bases, J lost 4 bases, and 12 bases lay in between. CDR1 and CDR2 (germline): SGHAT, FQNNGV.

The CDR3 loop is CSVEIPDRGYEQYF. The CDR3 DNA reads TGCAGCGTTGAGATACCTGACAGGGGCTACGAGCAGTACTTC. V is TRBV29-1 and J is TRBJ2-7; TRBD1 matches 8 bases. CDR1 and CDR2 from the germline V gene are SQVTM and ANQGSEA. After removal of 3 bases from V and 3 bases from J, the junction contained 7 bases not matched to a gene. This CDR3 is built from 14 residues.

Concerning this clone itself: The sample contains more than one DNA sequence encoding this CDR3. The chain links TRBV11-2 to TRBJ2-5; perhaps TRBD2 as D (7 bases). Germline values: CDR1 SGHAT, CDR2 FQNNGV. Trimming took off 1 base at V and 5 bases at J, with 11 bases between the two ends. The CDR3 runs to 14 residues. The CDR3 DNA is TGTGCCAGCAGCTTAGGGGGGGGCGGTGAGACCCAGTACTTC. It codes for CASSLGGGGETQYF.

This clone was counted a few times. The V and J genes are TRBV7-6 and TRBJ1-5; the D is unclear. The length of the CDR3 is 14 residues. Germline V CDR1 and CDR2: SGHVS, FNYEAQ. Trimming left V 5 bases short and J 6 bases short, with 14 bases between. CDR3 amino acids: CASSEMTAGQPQHF. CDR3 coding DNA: TGTGCCAGCAGCGAAATGACCGCGGGTCAGCCCCAGCATTTT.

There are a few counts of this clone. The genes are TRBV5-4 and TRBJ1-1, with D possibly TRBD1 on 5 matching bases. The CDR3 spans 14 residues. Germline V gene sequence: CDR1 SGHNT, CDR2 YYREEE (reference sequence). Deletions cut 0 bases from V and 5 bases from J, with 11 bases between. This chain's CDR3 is CASSLDGGGTEAFF. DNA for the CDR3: TGTGCCAGCAGCTTGGATGGGGGGGGAACTGAAGCTTTCTTT.

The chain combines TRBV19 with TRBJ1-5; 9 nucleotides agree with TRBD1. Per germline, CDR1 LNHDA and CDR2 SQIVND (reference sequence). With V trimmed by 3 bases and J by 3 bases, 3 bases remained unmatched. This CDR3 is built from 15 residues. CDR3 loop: CASSIGQGTNQPQHF. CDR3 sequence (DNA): TGTGCCAGTAGTATTGGACAGGGGACCAATCAGCCCCAGCATTTT.

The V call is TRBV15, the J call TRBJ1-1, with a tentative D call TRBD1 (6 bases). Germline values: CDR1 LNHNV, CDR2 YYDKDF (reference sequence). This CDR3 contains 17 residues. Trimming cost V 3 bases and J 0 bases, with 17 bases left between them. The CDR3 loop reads CATSRVGQGSMNTEAFF. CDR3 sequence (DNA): TGTGCCACCAGCAGGGTTGGGCAGGGGAGCATGAACACTGAAGCTTTCTTT.

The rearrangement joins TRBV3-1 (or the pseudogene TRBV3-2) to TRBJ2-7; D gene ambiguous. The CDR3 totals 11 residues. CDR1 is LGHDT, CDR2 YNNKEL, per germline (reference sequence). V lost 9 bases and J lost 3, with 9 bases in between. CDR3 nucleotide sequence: TGTGCCAGTGGAACGGGCTACGAGCAGTACTTC. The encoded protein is CASGTGYEQYF.

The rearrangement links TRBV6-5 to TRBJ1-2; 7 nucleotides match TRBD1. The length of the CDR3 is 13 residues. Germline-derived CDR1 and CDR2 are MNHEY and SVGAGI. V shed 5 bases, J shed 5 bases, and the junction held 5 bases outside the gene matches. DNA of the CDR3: TGTGCCAGCAGTCTCCTCAGGGGGTATGGCTACACCTTC. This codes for CASSLLRGYGYTF.

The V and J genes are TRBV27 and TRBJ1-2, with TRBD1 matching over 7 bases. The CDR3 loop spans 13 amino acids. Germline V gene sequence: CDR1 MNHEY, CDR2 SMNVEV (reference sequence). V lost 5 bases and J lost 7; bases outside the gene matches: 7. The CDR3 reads CASSPRAGGGYTF. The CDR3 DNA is TGTGCCAGCAGTCCCCGCGCAGGGGGTGGCTACACCTTC.